This TCR beta chain originates from a study of cytomegalovirus exposure and HLA in healthy donors. The study, taken as a whole, reports: CMV serostatus was the only immune exposure information that was available. Presence/absence analyses treated sequencing depth as roughly uniform across donors.

As to this clone: Its antigen is as yet unknown.

The PCR contained 60 Vbeta and 13 Jbeta primers. The protocol was immunoSEQ multiplex PCR, while the TCRdb copy is restricted to in-frame clones and leaves out a portion. The sample includes some 130,000 clones, 73% of them seen just once. The sequencing sample was made of PBMCs. This clonotype was obtained from a woman between 40 and 55 years old in good health and CMV-seronegative.

The CDR3 bases are TGTGCCAGCAGCGTTAGCGGGAACACTGAAGCTTTCTTT. Amino acids: CASSVSGNTEAFF. The rearrangement joins TRBV9 to TRBJ1-1; no reliable D call. With 2 bases removed from V and 1 base from J, the gap between germline ends came to 6 bases. The CDR3 contains 13 residues. Germline V gene lookup returns CDR1 SGDLS and CDR2 YYNGEE.